This T cell receptor (beta chain) emerged from a study of cytomegalovirus exposure and HLA in healthy donors. PCR employed 60 Vbeta and 13 Jbeta primers. Produced via immunoSEQ multiplex PCR; TCRdb's table is partial and in-frame only. The sample contains 150,000 to 200,000 clones, around 80% of which appear only once. This clone was detected only a few times. The target antigen is unknown. Study-wide findings and caveats: Owing to their indistinguishability, certain V segments, notably TRBV6-2 and TRBV6-3, were excluded. DRB1 showed the most TCR associations and HLA-C the fewest in a later analysis, as rates varied by HLA locus. The classifier reportedly diagnosed cytomegalovirus status with high sensitivity and specificity.

There are 15 residues in the CDR3. Germline-derived CDR1 and CDR2 are MNHNS and SASEGT. Between the trimmed V and J ends, which lost 5 bases and 1 base, there was a span of 14 bases. The clonotype was recovered from a woman in her twenties or thirties in good health and CMV-seropositive. The chain uses TRBV6-1 and TRBJ1-1; D possibly corresponds to TRBD1 (6 bases). Sequencing used PBMCs. The CDR3 reads CASSPRQVGNTEAFF. DNA for the CDR3: TGTGCCAGCAGTCCGAGACAGGTAGGGAACACTGAAGCTTTCTTT.